This entry features one TCR beta chain sequence. At one end the junction does not follow the germline gene, possibly because of a read error. The sample comes from a study of blood T cell repertoires in COVID-19. On the study more broadly: In each case, the material was cDNA or gDNA derived from T cells, B-cell-depleted T cells, or PBMCs.

TCRdb's table, derived via immunoSEQ multiplex PCR, lists solely in-frame clones and lacks some. The data show more than 200,000 clones, with around 82% seen just once and around 4.4% held by the top ten. CDR1 is LNHDA, CDR2 SQIVND, per germline (reference sequence). This CDR3 is built from 13 residues. This sequence joins TRBV19 and TRBJ1-5; possible D gene TRBD1, 5 bases. Sequenced sample: peripheral blood. This clonotype was sampled from a man in his fifties with active or convalescent COVID-19. CDR3 in DNA: TGTGCCAGTAGCATAGACAGAATACAGCCCCAGCATTTT. This gives the protein CASSIDRIQPQHF.